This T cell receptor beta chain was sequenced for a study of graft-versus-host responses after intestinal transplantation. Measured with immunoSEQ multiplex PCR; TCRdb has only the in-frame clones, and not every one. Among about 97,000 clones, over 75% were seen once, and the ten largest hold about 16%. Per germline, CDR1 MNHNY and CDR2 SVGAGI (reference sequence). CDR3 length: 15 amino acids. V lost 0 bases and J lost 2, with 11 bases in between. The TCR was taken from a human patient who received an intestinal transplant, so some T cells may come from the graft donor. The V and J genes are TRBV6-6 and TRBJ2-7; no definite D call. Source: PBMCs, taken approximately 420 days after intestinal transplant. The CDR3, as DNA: TGTGCCAGCAGTTACTCGGGCAAAGGGCCCTACGAGCAGTACTTC. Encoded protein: CASSYSGKGPYEQYF.